A selection of T cell receptor beta chains follows, all from one sample in a study of early T cells in non-severe SARS-CoV-2 infection. TCRdb reanalysed the 5' RACE reads using MiXCR and keeps one entry per CDR3 protein. Counted here are 40,000 to 55,000 distinct CDR3 sequences, 13% occurring once; the ten biggest clones make up approximately 10%. The material sequenced was whole blood. The receptors come from an adult who was a healthcare worker with PCR-confirmed SARS-CoV-2 infection or an uninfected control (not recorded which). Each CDR3 is given with its conserved first and last residue. The D gene is left open where the match is weak. Rows may omit the clone size; those that give it use once, few, many or a size class.

>TRBV29-1|many|-|TRBJ1-2
CSVDAVKGTDNYGYTF
TGCAGCGTTGACGCTGTGAAGGGGACGGATAACTATGGCTACACCTTC
>TRBV3-1|few|TRBD2|TRBJ2-7
CASSQVLARWYEQYF
TGTGCCAGCAGCCAAGTACTAGCGAGATGGTACGAGCAGTACTTC
>TRBV6-6|-|TRBD1|TRBJ1-2
CASSDRGPAYGYTF
TGTGCCAGCAGTGACAGGGGCCCAGCCTATGGCTACACCTTC
>TRBV3-1|few|-|TRBJ2-7
CASSSYRDPYEQYF
TGTGCCAGCAGCTCGTACAGGGACCCTTACGAGCAGTACTTC
>TRBV29-1|many|TRBD1|TRBJ2-5
CSAWDRGETQYF
TGCAGCGCCTGGGACAGGGGGGAGACCCAGTACTTC
>TRBV7-8|-|-|TRBJ2-5
CASSLAGGQETQYF
TGTGCCAGCAGCTTGGCGGGTGGCCAAGAGACCCAGTACTTC
>TRBV11-2|many|-|TRBJ2-2
CASSLSRSRDTGELFF
TGTGCCAGCAGCTTAAGCAGATCCCGGGACACCGGGGAGCTGTTTTTT
>TRBV3-1|many|-|TRBJ2-7
CASSQDRPYEQYF
TGTGCCAGCAGCCAAGATCGGCCATACGAGCAGTACTTC
>TRBV2|-|TRBD1|TRBJ1-2
CASSEAGTGTYGYTF
TGTGCCAGCAGTGAGGCCGGGACAGGGACCTATGGCTACACCTTC
>TRBV29-1|-|-|TRBJ1-2
CSVEGGDGYTF
TGCAGCGTTGAAGGGGGTGATGGCTACACCTTC
>TRBV11-3|many|TRBD1|TRBJ2-1
CASSRAAGGNEQFF
TGTGCCAGCAGCCGCGCGGCAGGGGGCAATGAGCAGTTCTTC
>TRBV5-5|-|TRBD2|TRBJ2-5
CASSWTSGEETQYF
TGTGCCAGCAGCTGGACTAGCGGGGAAGAGACCCAGTACTTC
>TRBV6-5|many|-|TRBJ2-6
CASTEQTSGANVLTF
TGTGCCAGCACCGAGCAAACTTCTGGGGCCAACGTCCTGACTTTC
>TRBV6-5|many|-|TRBJ2-3
CASSLGETRTDTQYF
TGTGCCAGCAGTTTGGGTGAAACCCGCACAGATACGCAGTATTTT
>TRBV11-1|few|-|TRBJ1-1
CASSPSGQGRTEAFF
TGTGCCAGCAGCCCGAGCGGGCAGGGGAGGACTGAAGCTTTCTTT
>TRBV7-6|many|TRBD1|TRBJ2-1
CASSPDRGRINEQFF
TGTGCCAGCAGCCCCGACAGGGGGCGCATAAATGAGCAGTTCTTC
>TRBV29-1|few|-|TRBJ1-1
CSVVRLNTEAFF
TGCAGCGTTGTAAGGCTGAACACTGAAGCTTTCTTT
>TRBV30|few|-|TRBJ2-7
CAWSRYEGAPSYEQYF
TGTGCCTGGAGTCGATACGAAGGGGCACCCTCCTACGAGCAGTACTTC
>TRBV9|many|-|TRBJ2-1
CASSVAPGSNEQFF
TGTGCCAGCAGCGTAGCTCCAGGTTCAAATGAGCAGTTCTTC
>TRBV25-1|few|-|TRBJ2-7
CASSEYDYEQYF
TGTGCCAGCAGTGAATATGACTACGAGCAGTACTTC
>TRBV28|few|-|TRBJ2-7
CASRSALALDEQYF
TGTGCCAGCAGATCGGCCCTAGCTCTCGACGAGCAGTACTTC
>TRBV19|many|-|TRBJ2-2
CASSIRGTGELFF
TGTGCCAGTAGTATTAGGGGGACCGGGGAGCTGTTTTTT
>TRBV6-6|many|-|TRBJ2-6
CASRTSASGANVLTF
TGTGCCAGCAGGACGAGCGCCTCTGGGGCCAACGTCCTGACTTTC
>TRBV13|-|TRBD1|TRBJ2-2
CASSPGGEVDTGELFF
TGTGCCAGCAGCCCAGGGGGCGAGGTTGACACCGGGGAGCTGTTTTTT
>TRBV24-1|many|TRBD2|TRBJ2-7
CATSDRTSGSTYEQYF
TGTGCCACCAGTGACCGGACTAGCGGGAGTACCTACGAGCAGTACTTC
>TRBV20-1|-|-|TRBJ2-3
CSARGLRTDTQYF
TGCAGTGCTAGGGGGCTCCGCACAGATACGCAGTATTTT
>TRBV7-3|many|-|TRBJ1-1
CASSLADRTRNTEAFF
TGTGCCAGCAGCTTAGCCGACAGGACAAGGAACACTGAAGCTTTCTTT
>TRBV29-1|few|-|TRBJ1-1
CSVEERGRNTEAFF
TGCAGCGTTGAAGAGAGGGGAAGGAACACTGAAGCTTTCTTT
>TRBV6-1|-|TRBD2|TRBJ2-3
CAGNKGTSGGTDTQYF
TGTGCCGGTAACAAAGGGACTAGCGGGGGGACAGATACGCAGTATTTT
>TRBV6-1|many|TRBD2|TRBJ2-1
CASSEAPAGREQFF
TGTGCCAGCAGTGAAGCGCCAGCGGGGAGAGAGCAGTTCTTC
>TRBV21-1|many|-|TRBJ1-3
CASSETGDGNTIYF
TGTGCCAGCAGCGAGACAGGAGACGGAAACACCATATATTTT
>TRBV5-1|-|-|TRBJ2-7
CASRSQAGYEQYF
TGCGCCAGCAGGTCTCAAGCGGGTTACGAGCAGTACTTC